These T cell receptor beta chains were read from a single sample in a study of cytomegalovirus exposure and HLA in healthy donors. The repertoire was sequenced with immunoSEQ multiplex PCR; TCRdb's copy has only in-frame clones and lacks some. Seen here are 97,000 or so clones, 70% observed once, and the top ten hold roughly 2.5%. Sequences were obtained from PBMCs. These receptor sequences come from a man between 45 and 60 years old in good health and CMV-seronegative. Both conserved end residues are part of each CDR3. Each record gives: CDR3 protein, J gene, clone size, V gene. Only some rows state a clone size, as once, few, many or a class for expanded clones.

CDR3 protein: CASSAPPGQGYYGYTF
J gene: TRBJ1-2
clone size: NA
V gene: TRBV19

CDR3 protein: CAISDRGANTEAFF
J gene: TRBJ1-1
clone size: few
V gene: TRBV10-3

CDR3 protein: CASSKAIRDRGPNTEAFF
J gene: TRBJ1-1
clone size: NA
V gene: TRBV21-1

CDR3 protein: CASSLEGGSRGYTF
J gene: TRBJ1-2
clone size: few
V gene: TRBV5-4

CDR3 protein: CAIQGQGKNSEAFF
J gene: TRBJ1-1
clone size: few
V gene: TRBV10-3

CDR3 protein: CAIRGSGQGADNEQFF
J gene: TRBJ2-1
clone size: NA
V gene: TRBV10-3

CDR3 protein: CASSEAQAYEQYF
J gene: NA
clone size: once
V gene: TRBV6-1

CDR3 protein: CASSILGTGGLDTQYF
J gene: TRBJ2-3
clone size: once
V gene: TRBV19

CDR3 protein: CASKESVAGGLNNEQFF
J gene: TRBJ2-1
clone size: NA
V gene: TRBV7-2

CDR3 protein: CASSLAGGGGETQYF
J gene: TRBJ2-5
clone size: few
V gene: TRBV5-5

CDR3 protein: CASSDGGGSTDTQYF
J gene: TRBJ2-3
clone size: few
V gene: TRBV2

CDR3 protein: CASSILAGEGLEQYF
J gene: TRBJ2-7
clone size: few
V gene: TRBV5-1

CDR3 protein: CASVPGLSSYNEQFF
J gene: TRBJ2-1
clone size: NA
V gene: TRBV2

CDR3 protein: CASRQRGYLFF
J gene: TRBJ1-4
clone size: few
V gene: TRBV6-1

CDR3 protein: CASSLSGGRGRYEQYF
J gene: TRBJ2-7
clone size: few
V gene: TRBV27

CDR3 protein: CASSPDPGHLQETQYF
J gene: TRBJ2-5
clone size: NA
V gene: TRBV18

CDR3 protein: CASSPTGTAGEAFF
J gene: TRBJ1-1
clone size: few
V gene: TRBV5-4

CDR3 protein: CASSISWTAYEQYF
J gene: TRBJ2-7
clone size: NA
V gene: TRBV19

CDR3 protein: CASSRGGTGETQYF
J gene: TRBJ2-5
clone size: NA
V gene: TRBV5-4

CDR3 protein: CASSSGLLYQETQYF
J gene: TRBJ2-5
clone size: NA
V gene: TRBV27

CDR3 protein: CASSEWTGSNEKLFF
J gene: TRBJ1-4
clone size: NA
V gene: TRBV6-1

CDR3 protein: CASSLRQNTEAFF
J gene: TRBJ1-1
clone size: NA
V gene: TRBV5-1

CDR3 protein: CASSPRTVLSSGNTIYF
J gene: TRBJ1-3
clone size: few
V gene: TRBV28

CDR3 protein: CASSQDWQVGDTQYF
J gene: TRBJ2-3
clone size: NA
V gene: TRBV4-3

CDR3 protein: CAWARGIRGYTF
J gene: TRBJ1-2
clone size: NA
V gene: TRBV30

CDR3 protein: CASSLDGGGGETQYF
J gene: TRBJ2-5
clone size: NA
V gene: TRBV11-2

CDR3 protein: CASSRLDRDEETQYF
J gene: TRBJ2-5
clone size: NA
V gene: TRBV7-9

CDR3 protein: CASSLGGSPLHF
J gene: TRBJ1-6
clone size: NA
V gene: TRBV7-8

CDR3 protein: CASSLRGWGGPSEQYF
J gene: TRBJ2-7
clone size: few
V gene: TRBV27

CDR3 protein: CASSRGDRSGYTF
J gene: TRBJ1-2
clone size: few
V gene: TRBV5-1

CDR3 protein: CASSRQGSKDGYTF
J gene: TRBJ1-2
clone size: once
V gene: TRBV9

CDR3 protein: CASSRKIFNYGYTF
J gene: TRBJ1-2
clone size: once
V gene: TRBV16

CDR3 protein: CASSFGTDFSNQPQHF
J gene: TRBJ1-5
clone size: NA
V gene: TRBV7-9

CDR3 protein: CASSHVVRGLNEQFF
J gene: TRBJ2-1
clone size: few
V gene: TRBV7-2

CDR3 protein: CASSSSGQTTGELFF
J gene: TRBJ2-2
clone size: NA
V gene: TRBV7-2

CDR3 protein: CASSQRGAGAGTDTQYF
J gene: TRBJ2-3
clone size: NA
V gene: TRBV11-2

CDR3 protein: CASSLGRNYSPLHF
J gene: TRBJ1-6
clone size: NA
V gene: TRBV5-6

CDR3 protein: CASSTGTGAETQYF
J gene: TRBJ2-5
clone size: NA
V gene: TRBV5-1

CDR3 protein: CATSSTGDVYGYTF
J gene: TRBJ1-2
clone size: few
V gene: TRBV15

CDR3 protein: CSVGGAGELFF
J gene: TRBJ2-2
clone size: NA
V gene: TRBV29-1

CDR3 protein: CASSQRTSGSPLLRQETQYF
J gene: TRBJ2-5
clone size: NA
V gene: TRBV7-7

CDR3 protein: CSGARGSSSEQYF
J gene: TRBJ2-7
clone size: few
V gene: TRBV29-1

CDR3 protein: CASSPGRGIPTRETQYF
J gene: TRBJ2-5
clone size: NA
V gene: TRBV11-3

CDR3 protein: CASKEQGWNNSPLHF
J gene: TRBJ1-6
clone size: NA
V gene: TRBV6-5

CDR3 protein: CASSWDRGNIQYF
J gene: TRBJ2-4
clone size: NA
V gene: TRBV27

CDR3 protein: CASRPGLAAYEQYF
J gene: TRBJ2-7
clone size: NA
V gene: TRBV28

CDR3 protein: CASSPPDRGRIGELFF
J gene: TRBJ2-2
clone size: NA
V gene: TRBV18

CDR3 protein: CASSLGTSEAGELFF
J gene: TRBJ2-2
clone size: NA
V gene: TRBV5-1

CDR3 protein: CASSMDVGGNEKLFF
J gene: TRBJ1-4
clone size: NA
V gene: TRBV19

CDR3 protein: CASSLFGTGGEKLFF
J gene: TRBJ1-4
clone size: NA
V gene: TRBV28

CDR3 protein: CASSLLPGTEHSGNTIYF
J gene: TRBJ1-3
clone size: NA
V gene: TRBV7-9

CDR3 protein: CASSLEQGAHYEQYF
J gene: TRBJ2-7
clone size: NA
V gene: TRBV28

CDR3 protein: CASSPPQVVKSGNTIYF
J gene: TRBJ1-3
clone size: few
V gene: TRBV28

CDR3 protein: CASTVLNTGELFF
J gene: TRBJ2-2
clone size: NA
V gene: TRBV2

CDR3 protein: CASNEMTRDFSYEQYF
J gene: NA
clone size: NA
V gene: TRBV2

CDR3 protein: CASSLGQNLQETQYF
J gene: TRBJ2-5
clone size: NA
V gene: TRBV11-2

CDR3 protein: CASSSGTGNGYTF
J gene: TRBJ1-2
clone size: NA
V gene: TRBV7-8